This record looks at one T cell receptor beta chain sequence and its context. This clonotype appeared a few times. Its antigen remains undetermined. Base qualities were left out, and no much larger clone turns up one base away. This entry is derived from a study of T cell repertoires in cytomegalovirus infection (dated by TCRdb to the late 2010s). Some background on the complete study: The HLA type of each donor mattered for the analysis, because public TCR beta signatures pointed to carriage of CMV infection along with the matching HLA type.

CDR1 and CDR2 are drawn from the germline V gene: SGHVS, FNYEAQ. The CDR3 sequence holds 13 residues, the cysteine and phenylalanine included. CDR3 DNA is the only sequence kept; it has 39 bases, read in frame from the first base. V drops 2 bases and J drops 7 bases, leaving 9 bases in between. Sequencer: Illumina HiSeq 1500. TCRdb reran the public reads through fastp at Q25 and MiXCR, keeping productive beta chains. Identical CDR3 proteins give one entry, which carries the most common genes and DNA. A total of under 850,000 distinct CDR3 sequences appear in this sample, roughly 35% of them only once. The top ten constitute around 2.8% of the sample. Study-wide conclusions, independent of this receptor: The ex vivo response was dominated by HLA-C-restricted CMV-specific TCR beta clonotypes, and the single most frequent clonotype in two of eight donors was supplied by these HLA-C-restricted clonotypes. In both this cohort and an independent cohort of under 450 donors, the cumulative frequency of public TCR beta family members distinguished carriers of CMV infection plus the relevant HLA type.

The chain couples TRBV7-6 to TRBJ1-5, with TRBD1 perhaps the D gene, on 5 matching bases. Sequenced sample: PBMCs. The source is a human donor in good health (CMV status not recorded). Some clones in this sample may be carry-over from other donors' samples. CDR3 sequence: CASSLSDRQPQHF. The DNA is as follows: TGTGCCAGCAGCTTATCCGACAGACAGCCCCAGCATTTT.